This T cell receptor (beta chain) comes out of a study of cytomegalovirus exposure and HLA in healthy donors. Notes on the study in general: Previous analysis showed most TCR beta V segments were productive about 90% or about 30% of the time. In a later analysis, HLA-associated beta chains showed higher expansion and lower generation probabilities than comparable chains.

PCR amplification relied on 60 Vbeta primers (plus 13 Jbeta primers). Sequencing used immunoSEQ multiplex PCR; TCRdb keeps in-frame clones, though not all of them. The sample consists of more than 90,000 clones, roughly 74% of them appearing once. Trimming took 1 base from V and 4 from J; bases not matched to a gene: 7. The CDR3 has 17 amino acids. Germline-derived CDR1 and CDR2 are SGHAT and FQNNGV. Comments on this clone: Its matching antigen is unknown.

The specimen was PBMCs. This TCR came from a woman in her forties in good health and CMV-seronegative. The rearrangement joins TRBV11-2 to TRBJ2-1, with 10 nucleotides matching TRBD2. The CDR3 sequence is CASSLVASGRGYNEQFF. As DNA, the CDR3 is TGTGCCAGCAGCTTAGTTGCTAGCGGGAGAGGGTACAATGAGCAGTTCTTC.